This T cell receptor beta chain came from a study of T cells in Graves' hyperthyroidism and ophthalmopathy. Study summary: At the time of initial diagnosis and before any treatment, peripheral blood was collected.

This clonotype was counted between two and nine times. Regions amplified from RNA transcripts were the TCR beta CDR3 regions. First-round RT-PCR of the TCR CDR3 relied on the HTBI primer set. TCRdb recomputed calls from the multiplex PCR reads with MiXCR, one row per CDR3 protein. This sample yields about 590,000 distinct CDR3 sequences, of which more than 15% are seen a single time; around 7.5% belongs to the top ten. This CDR3 has 17 amino acids. The V gene's germline CDR1 is SEHNR and CDR2 FQNEAQ (reference sequence). Trimming took 5 bases from V and 4 from J; bases not matched to a gene: 13. Patients aged 18 to 65 had newly diagnosed hyperthyroidism that had lasted under 2 months. The PBMCs studied were ones that came from approximately 9.9 ml fresh peripheral blood.

The receptor was derived from a woman between 25 and 40 years old with Graves' hyperthyroidism. This sequence joins TRBV7-9 and TRBJ2-7; 11 bases are a match to TRBD2. The source material was blood. CDR3 protein: CASSLGQTGLAVYEQYF. CDR3 nucleotides: TGTGCCAGCAGCCTAGGACAGACGGGACTAGCGGTATACGAGCAGTACTTC.